These T cell receptor beta chains were read from a single sample in a study of OX40 agonist ivuxolimab in advanced cancers. The table came from immunoSEQ multiplex PCR; TCRdb's copy has only in-frame clones and leaves some out. The table lists roughly 60,000 clones, 80% to 90% of them singletons. Specimen: CD4+ or CD8+ T cells sorted from blood, collected in a trial of the OX40 agonist ivuxolimab. The receptor source for this set is an adult with an advanced solid tumor such as melanoma, head and neck, liver or kidney cancer. Each CDR3 is given with its conserved first and last residue. A D gene is named only where the DNA matches it firmly. The size entry is marked missing in some rows and otherwise reads once, few, many or a size class.

d_gene: .
j_gene: TRBJ2-7
v_gene: TRBV11-2
abundance: .
CDR3aa: CASSKGLGGASSYEQYF
CDR3nt: TGTGCCAGCAGCAAAGGTTTGGGGGGTGCCAGCTCCTACGAGCAGTACTTC

d_gene: .
j_gene: TRBJ2-7
v_gene: TRBV29-1
abundance: .
CDR3aa: CSVVVRRNRARGYEQYF
CDR3nt: TGCAGCGTTGTAGTTCGGAGAAACCGGGCGAGAGGCTACGAGCAGTACTTC

d_gene: .
j_gene: TRBJ2-1
v_gene: TRBV19
abundance: .
CDR3aa: CASSRLGGRNSYNEQFF
CDR3nt: TGTGCCAGTAGTCGGCTCGGGGGACGCAACTCCTACAATGAGCAGTTCTTC

d_gene: TRBD2
j_gene: TRBJ2-7
v_gene: TRBV5-1
abundance: .
CDR3aa: CASSFTSGRSYEQYF
CDR3nt: TGCGCCAGCAGCTTTACTAGCGGGAGGTCCTACGAGCAGTACTTC

d_gene: TRBD1
j_gene: TRBJ1-2
v_gene: TRBV28
abundance: once
CDR3aa: CASSTDLDRGNGYTF
CDR3nt: TGTGCCAGCAGTACGGACCTGGACAGGGGTAATGGCTACACCTTC

d_gene: .
j_gene: TRBJ1-3
v_gene: TRBV20-1
abundance: few
CDR3aa: CSARGKDTIYF
CDR3nt: TGCAGTGCCCGGGGGAAAGACACCATATATTTT

d_gene: TRBD2
j_gene: TRBJ2-5
v_gene: TRBV15
abundance: .
CDR3aa: CATSLTLAGESQYF
CDR3nt: TGTGCCACCAGCTTGACACTAGCGGGAGAGTCCCAGTACTTC

d_gene: TRBD2
j_gene: TRBJ2-7
v_gene: TRBV10-3
abundance: once
CDR3aa: CAISRGGYEQYF
CDR3nt: TGTGCCATCAGCCGGGGGGGCTACGAGCAGTACTTC

d_gene: TRBD2
j_gene: TRBJ2-1
v_gene: TRBV27
abundance: .
CDR3aa: CATHLAGGTHEQFF
CDR3nt: TGTGCCACACATTTAGCGGGAGGTACCCATGAGCAGTTCTTC

d_gene: .
j_gene: TRBJ2-1
v_gene: TRBV10-3
abundance: once
CDR3aa: CAISRGYSYNEQFF
CDR3nt: TGTGCCATCAGCCGGGGATACTCCTACAATGAGCAGTTCTTC

d_gene: TRBD1
j_gene: TRBJ2-2
v_gene: TRBV28
abundance: .
CDR3aa: CASRQGASGELFF
CDR3nt: TGTGCCAGCCGGCAGGGGGCATCCGGGGAGCTGTTTTTT

d_gene: .
j_gene: TRBJ2-3
v_gene: TRBV11-3
abundance: .
CDR3aa: CASSQGQRADTQYF
CDR3nt: TGTGCCAGCAGCCAGGGACAGCGGGCAGATACGCAGTATTTT

d_gene: .
j_gene: TRBJ2-3
v_gene: TRBV28
abundance: .
CDR3aa: CASGVGGHTDTQYF
CDR3nt: TGTGCCAGTGGGGTGGGCGGACATACAGATACGCAGTATTTT

d_gene: .
j_gene: TRBJ2-7
v_gene: TRBV6-5
abundance: .
CDR3aa: CASSKLGDYEQYF
CDR3nt: TGTGCCAGCAGCAAGCTCGGGGACTACGAGCAGTACTTC